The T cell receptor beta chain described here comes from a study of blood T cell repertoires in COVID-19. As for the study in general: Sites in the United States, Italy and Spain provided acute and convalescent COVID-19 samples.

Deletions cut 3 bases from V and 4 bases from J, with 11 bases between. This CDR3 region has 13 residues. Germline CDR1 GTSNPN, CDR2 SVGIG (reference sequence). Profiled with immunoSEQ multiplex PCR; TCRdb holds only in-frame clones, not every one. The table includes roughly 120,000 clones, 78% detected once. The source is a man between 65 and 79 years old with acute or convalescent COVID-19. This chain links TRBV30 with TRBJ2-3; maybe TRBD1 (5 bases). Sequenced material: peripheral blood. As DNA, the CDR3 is TGTGCCTGGAGGCAGGGCCTGGCAGATACGCAGTATTTT. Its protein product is CAWRQGLADTQYF.